This is a list of T cell receptor beta chains from one sample in a study of cytomegalovirus exposure and HLA in healthy donors. The assay was immunoSEQ multiplex PCR, and TCRdb's table has in-frame clones only and misses some. The repertoire includes roughly 100,000 clones, 75% of them detected once, and approximately 1.3% sits in the top ten. The sequencing sample was made of PBMCs. These TCRs come from a middle-aged man in good health and CMV-seronegative. Each CDR3 is given with its conserved first and last residue. Clone sizes are given selectively: once, few, many, or a class where the clone is expanded.

clone_size v_call cdr3_aa
NA TRBV5-1 CASSLNDRVVLTF
NA TRBV2 CASTKDEVSGNTIYF
NA TRBV6-5 CASRQGARNYGYTF
NA TRBV13 CASSSGGLAGYEQYF
NA TRBV2 CASRQRGQSYGYTF
few TRBV5-8 CASSPDRGTEAFF
NA TRBV28 CASSLGDRGYGYTF
once TRBV7-9 CASSLSLQPGGPEAFF
NA TRBV11-2 CASSLAQGAVGATNEKLFF
NA TRBV27 CASGRQVNYGYTF
few TRBV30 CAWSSGAGVGEQYF
once TRBV27 CASKTGDRPDGYTF
NA TRBV7-6 CASSLEEGNGNQPQHF
NA TRBV9 CASSAGTASGNTIYF